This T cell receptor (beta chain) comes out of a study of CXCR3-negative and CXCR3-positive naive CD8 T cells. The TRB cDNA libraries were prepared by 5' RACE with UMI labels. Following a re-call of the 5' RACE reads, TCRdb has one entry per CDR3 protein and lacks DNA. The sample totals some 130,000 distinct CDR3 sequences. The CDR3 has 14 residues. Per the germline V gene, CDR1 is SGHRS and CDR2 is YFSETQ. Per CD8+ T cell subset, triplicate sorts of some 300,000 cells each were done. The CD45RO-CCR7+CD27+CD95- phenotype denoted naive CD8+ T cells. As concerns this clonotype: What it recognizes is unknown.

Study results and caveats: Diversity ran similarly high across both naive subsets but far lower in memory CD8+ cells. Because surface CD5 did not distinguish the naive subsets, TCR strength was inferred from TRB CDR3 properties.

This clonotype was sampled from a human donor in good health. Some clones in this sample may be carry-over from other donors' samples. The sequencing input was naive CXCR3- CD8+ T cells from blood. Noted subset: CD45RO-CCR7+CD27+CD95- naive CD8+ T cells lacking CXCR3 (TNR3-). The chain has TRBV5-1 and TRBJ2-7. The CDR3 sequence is CASSLGDMRYEQYF.